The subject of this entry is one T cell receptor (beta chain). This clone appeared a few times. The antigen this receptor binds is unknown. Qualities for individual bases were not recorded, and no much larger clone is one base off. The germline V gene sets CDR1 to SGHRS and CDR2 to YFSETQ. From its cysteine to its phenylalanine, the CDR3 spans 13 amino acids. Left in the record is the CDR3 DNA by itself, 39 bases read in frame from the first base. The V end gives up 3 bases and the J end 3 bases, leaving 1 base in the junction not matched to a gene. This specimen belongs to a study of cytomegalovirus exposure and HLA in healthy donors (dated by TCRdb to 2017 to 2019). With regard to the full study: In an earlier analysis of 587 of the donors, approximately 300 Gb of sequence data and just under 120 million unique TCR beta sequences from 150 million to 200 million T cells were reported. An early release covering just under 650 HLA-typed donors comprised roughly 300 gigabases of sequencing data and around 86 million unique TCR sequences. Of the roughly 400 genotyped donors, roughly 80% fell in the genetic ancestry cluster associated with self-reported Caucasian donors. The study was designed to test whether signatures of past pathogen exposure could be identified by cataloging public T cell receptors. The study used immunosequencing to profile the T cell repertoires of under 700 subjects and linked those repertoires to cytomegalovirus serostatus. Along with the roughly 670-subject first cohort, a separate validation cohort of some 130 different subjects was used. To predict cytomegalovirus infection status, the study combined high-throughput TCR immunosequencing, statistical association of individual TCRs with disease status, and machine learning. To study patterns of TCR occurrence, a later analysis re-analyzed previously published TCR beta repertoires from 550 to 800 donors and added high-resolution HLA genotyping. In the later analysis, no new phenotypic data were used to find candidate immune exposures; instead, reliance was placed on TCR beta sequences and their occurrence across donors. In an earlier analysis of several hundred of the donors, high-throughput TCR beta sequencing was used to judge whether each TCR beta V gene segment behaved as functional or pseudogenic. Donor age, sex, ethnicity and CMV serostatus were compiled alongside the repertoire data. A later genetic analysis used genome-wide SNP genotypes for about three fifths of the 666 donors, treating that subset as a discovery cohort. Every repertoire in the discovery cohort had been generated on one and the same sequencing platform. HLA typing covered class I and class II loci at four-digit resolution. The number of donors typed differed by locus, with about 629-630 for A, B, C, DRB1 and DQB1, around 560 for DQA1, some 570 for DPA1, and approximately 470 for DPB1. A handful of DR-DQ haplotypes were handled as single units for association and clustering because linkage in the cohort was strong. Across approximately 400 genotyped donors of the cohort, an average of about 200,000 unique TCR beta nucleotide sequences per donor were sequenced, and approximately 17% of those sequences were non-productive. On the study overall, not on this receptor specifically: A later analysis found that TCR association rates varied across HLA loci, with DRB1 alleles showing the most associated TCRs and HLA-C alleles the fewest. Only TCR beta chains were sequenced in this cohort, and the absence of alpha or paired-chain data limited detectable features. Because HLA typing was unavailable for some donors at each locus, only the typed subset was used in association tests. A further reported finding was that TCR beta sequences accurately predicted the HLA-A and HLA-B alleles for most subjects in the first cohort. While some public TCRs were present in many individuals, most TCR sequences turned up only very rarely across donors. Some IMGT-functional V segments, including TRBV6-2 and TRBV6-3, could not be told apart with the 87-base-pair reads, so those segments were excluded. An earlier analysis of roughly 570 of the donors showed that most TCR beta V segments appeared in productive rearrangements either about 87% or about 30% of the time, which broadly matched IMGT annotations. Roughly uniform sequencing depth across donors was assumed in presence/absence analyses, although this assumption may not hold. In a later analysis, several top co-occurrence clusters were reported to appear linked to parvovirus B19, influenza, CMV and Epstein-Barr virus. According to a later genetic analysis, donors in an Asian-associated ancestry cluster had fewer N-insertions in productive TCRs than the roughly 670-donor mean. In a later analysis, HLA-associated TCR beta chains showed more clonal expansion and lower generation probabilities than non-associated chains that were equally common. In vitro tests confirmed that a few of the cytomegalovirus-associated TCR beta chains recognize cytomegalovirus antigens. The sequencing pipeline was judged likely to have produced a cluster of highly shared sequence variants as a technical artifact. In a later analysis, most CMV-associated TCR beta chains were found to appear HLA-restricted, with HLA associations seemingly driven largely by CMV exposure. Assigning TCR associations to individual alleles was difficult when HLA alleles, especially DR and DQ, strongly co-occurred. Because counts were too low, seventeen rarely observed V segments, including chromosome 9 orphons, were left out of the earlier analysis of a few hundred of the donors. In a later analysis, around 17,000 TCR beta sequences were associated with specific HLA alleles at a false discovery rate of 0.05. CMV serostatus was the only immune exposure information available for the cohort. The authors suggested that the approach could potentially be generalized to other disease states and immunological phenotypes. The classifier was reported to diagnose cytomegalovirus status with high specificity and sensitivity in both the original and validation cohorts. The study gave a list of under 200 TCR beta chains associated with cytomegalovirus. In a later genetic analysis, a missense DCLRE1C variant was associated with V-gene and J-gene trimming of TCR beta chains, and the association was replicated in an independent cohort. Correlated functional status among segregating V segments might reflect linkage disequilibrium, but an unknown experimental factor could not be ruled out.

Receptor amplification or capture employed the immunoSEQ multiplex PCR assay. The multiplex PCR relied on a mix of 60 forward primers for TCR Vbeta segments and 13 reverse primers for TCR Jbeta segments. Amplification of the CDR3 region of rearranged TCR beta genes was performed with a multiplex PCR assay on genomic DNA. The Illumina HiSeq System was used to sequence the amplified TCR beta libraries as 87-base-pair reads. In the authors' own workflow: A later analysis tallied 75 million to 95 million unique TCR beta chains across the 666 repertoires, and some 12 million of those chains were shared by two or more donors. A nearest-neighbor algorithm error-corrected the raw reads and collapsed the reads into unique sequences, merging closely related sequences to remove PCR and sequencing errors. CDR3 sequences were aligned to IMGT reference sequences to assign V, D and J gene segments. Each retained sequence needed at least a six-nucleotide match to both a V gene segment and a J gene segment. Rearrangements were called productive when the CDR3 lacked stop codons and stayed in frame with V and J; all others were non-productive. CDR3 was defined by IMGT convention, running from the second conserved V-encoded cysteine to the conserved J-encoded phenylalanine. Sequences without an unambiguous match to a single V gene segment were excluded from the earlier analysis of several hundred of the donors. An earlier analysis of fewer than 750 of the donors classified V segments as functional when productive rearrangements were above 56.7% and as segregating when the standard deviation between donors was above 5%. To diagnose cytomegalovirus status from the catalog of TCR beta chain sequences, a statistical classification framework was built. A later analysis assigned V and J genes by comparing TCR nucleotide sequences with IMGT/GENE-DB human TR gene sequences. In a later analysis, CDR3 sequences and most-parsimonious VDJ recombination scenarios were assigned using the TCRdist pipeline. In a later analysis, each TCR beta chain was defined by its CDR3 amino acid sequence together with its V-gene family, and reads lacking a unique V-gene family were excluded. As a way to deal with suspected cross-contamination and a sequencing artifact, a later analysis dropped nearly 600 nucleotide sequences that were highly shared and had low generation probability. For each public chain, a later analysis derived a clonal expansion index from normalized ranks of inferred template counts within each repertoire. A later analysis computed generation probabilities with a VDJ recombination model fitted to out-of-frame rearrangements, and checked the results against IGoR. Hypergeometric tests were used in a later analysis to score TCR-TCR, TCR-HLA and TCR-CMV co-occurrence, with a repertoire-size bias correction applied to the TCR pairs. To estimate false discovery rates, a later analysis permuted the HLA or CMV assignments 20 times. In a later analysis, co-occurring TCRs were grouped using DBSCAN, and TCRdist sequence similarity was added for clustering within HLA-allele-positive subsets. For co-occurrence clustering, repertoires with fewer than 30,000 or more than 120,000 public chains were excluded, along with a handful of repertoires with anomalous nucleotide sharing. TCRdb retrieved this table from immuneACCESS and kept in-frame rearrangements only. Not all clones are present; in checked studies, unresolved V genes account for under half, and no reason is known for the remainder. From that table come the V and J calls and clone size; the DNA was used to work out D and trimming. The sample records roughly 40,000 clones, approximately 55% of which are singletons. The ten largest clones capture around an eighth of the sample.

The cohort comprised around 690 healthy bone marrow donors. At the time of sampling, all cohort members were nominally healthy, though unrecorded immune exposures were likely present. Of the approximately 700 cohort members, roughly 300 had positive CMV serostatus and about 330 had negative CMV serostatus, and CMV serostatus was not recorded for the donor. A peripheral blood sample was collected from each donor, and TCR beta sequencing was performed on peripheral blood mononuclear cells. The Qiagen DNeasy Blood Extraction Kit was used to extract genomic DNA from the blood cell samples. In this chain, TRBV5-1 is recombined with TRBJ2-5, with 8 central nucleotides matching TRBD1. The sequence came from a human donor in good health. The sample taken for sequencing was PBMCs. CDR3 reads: CASSWTGKETQYF. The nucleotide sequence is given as TGCGCCAGCAGCTGGACAGGGAAAGAGACCCAGTACTTC.